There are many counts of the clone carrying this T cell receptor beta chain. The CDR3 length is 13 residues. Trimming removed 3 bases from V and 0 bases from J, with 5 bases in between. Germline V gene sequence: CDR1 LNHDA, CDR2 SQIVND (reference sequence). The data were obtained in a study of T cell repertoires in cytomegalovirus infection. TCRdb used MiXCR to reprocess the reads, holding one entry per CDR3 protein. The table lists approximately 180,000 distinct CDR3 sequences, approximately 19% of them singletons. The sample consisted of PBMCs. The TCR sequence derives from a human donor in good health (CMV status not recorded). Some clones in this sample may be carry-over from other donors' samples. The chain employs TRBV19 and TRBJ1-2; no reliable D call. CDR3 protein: CASSISANYGYTF. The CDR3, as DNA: TGTGCCAGTAGTATTTCGGCTAACTATGGCTACACCTTC.